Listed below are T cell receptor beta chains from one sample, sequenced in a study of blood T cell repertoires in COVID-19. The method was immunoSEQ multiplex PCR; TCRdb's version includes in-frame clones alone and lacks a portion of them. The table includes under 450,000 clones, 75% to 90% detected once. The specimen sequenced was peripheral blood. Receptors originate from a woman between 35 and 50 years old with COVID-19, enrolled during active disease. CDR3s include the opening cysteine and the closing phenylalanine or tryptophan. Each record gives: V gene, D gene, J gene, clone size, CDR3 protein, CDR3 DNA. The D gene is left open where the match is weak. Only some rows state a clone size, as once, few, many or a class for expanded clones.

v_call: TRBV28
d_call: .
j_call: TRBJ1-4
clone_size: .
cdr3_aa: CASSPGTGEEKLFF
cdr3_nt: TGTGCCAGCAGTCCCGGGACGGGAGAAGAAAAACTGTTTTTT

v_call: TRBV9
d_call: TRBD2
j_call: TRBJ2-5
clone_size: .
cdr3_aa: CASTRGTSGLQETQYF
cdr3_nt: TGTGCCAGTACACGAGGGACTAGCGGGCTACAAGAGACCCAGTACTTC

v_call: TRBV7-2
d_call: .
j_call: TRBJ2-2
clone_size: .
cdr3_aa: CASAGAPNTGELFF
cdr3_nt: TGTGCCAGCGCAGGGGCCCCGAACACCGGGGAGCTGTTTTTT

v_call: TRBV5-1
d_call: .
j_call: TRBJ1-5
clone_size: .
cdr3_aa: CASSLISKSVYSNQPQHF
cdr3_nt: TGCGCCAGCAGCTTGATTAGTAAAAGTGTTTATAGCAATCAGCCCCAGCATTTT

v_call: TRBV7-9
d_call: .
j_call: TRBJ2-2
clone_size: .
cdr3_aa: CASSLAQTGELFF
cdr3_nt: TGTGCCAGCAGCTTAGCACAAACCGGGGAGCTGTTTTTT

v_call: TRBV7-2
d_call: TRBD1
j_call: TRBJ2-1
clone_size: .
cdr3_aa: CASSLRGGLYNEQFF
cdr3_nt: TGTGCCAGCAGCTTAAGAGGGGGCCTATACAATGAGCAGTTCTTC

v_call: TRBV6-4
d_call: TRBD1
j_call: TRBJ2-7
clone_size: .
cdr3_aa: CASSLWGGTGVYEQYF
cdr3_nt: TGTGCCAGCAGCCTTTGGGGTGGGACAGGGGTCTACGAGCAGTACTTC

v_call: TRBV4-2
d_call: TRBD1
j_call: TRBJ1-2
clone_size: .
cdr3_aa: CASSQDRTGGTNYGYTF
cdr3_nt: TGTGCCAGCAGCCAAGATCGCACAGGGGGTACTAACTATGGCTACACCTTC

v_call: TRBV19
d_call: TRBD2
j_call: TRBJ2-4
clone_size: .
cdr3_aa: CASSMTSGDKNIQYF
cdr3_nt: TGTGCCAGTAGTATGACTAGCGGGGACAAAAACATTCAGTACTTC

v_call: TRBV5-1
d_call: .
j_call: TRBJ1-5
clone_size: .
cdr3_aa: CASMTWEDQPQHF
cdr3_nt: TGCGCCAGCATGACCTGGGAGGATCAGCCCCAGCATTTT

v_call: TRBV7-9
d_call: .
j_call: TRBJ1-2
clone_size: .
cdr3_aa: CASSAWGDYGYTF
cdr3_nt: TGTGCCAGCAGCGCATGGGGGGACTATGGCTACACCTTC

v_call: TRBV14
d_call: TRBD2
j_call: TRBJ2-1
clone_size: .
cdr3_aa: CASSLSLGRGRKWLENEQFF
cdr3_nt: TGTGCCAGCAGCCTAAGTTTGGGTCGCGGGAGGAAGTGGTTGGAGAATGAGCAGTTCTTC

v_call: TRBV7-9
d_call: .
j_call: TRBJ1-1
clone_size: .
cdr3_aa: CASSLAGLGEEAFF
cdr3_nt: TGTGCCAGCAGCTTAGCGGGTCTCGGGGAGGAGGCTTTCTTT

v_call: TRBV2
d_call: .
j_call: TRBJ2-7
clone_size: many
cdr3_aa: CASQMFPPDTASEQYF
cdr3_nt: TGTGCCAGCCAAATGTTCCCCCCGGACACCGCATCGGAGCAGTACTTC

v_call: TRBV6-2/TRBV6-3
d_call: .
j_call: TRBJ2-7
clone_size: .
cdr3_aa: CASSYAGFEEQYF
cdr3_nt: TGTGCCAGCAGTTACGCAGGGTTTGAGGAGCAGTACTTC

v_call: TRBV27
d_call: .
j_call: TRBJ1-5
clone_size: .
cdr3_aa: CASSLSWESLNQPQHF
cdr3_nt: TGTGCCAGCAGTTTATCCTGGGAGTCCTTAAATCAGCCCCAGCATTTT

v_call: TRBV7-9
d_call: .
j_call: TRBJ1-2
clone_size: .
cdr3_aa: CASSPRKINIYGYTF
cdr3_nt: TGTGCCAGCAGCCCGCGGAAGATCAACATTTATGGCTACACCTTC

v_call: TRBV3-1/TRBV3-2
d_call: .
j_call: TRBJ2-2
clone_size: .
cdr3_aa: CASSSPGELFF
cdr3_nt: TGTGCCAGCAGCAGCCCCGGGGAGCTGTTTTTT